What follows are 5 T cell receptor beta chains derived from one specimen sequenced in a study of T-cell memory formation after mild COVID-19. TCRdb redid the calling of the 5' RACE reads with MiXCR, one entry per CDR3 protein. This sample has roughly 250,000 distinct CDR3 sequences, with less than 20% found just once. Material for sequencing was PBMCs or a T cell subset sorted from them (not recorded which). The receptors were gathered from a man aged 18 to 30 who had mild COVID-19 (a few samples of this study predate the infection). Cell type and time point are not known.

The V and J genes are TRBV27 and TRBJ2-7, with D unclear. Trimming stripped 8 bases from V and 4 bases from J, with 0 bases between. The CDR3 extends over 8 amino acids. The germline gives CDR1 MNHEY, CDR2 SMNVEV (reference sequence). CDR3 DNA sequence: TGTGCCAGCTACGAGCAGTACGTC. It specifies CASYEQYV.

This clonotype was seen many times. V usage is TRBV5-5 and J usage is TRBJ2-3, with no clear D. This CDR3 is built from 15 residues. Trimming took 1 base from V and 0 from J, leaving 9 bases between them. Germline-derived CDR1 and CDR2 are SGHKS and YYEKEE (reference sequence). As DNA, the CDR3 is TGTGCCAGCAGCTTGTTTTCTCAGAGCACAGATACGCAGTATTTT. It codes for CASSLFSQSTDTQYF.

This clonotype was found many times. The rearrangement joins TRBV12-3 or TRBV12-4 to TRBJ2-2, with 8 bases lining up with TRBD2. V shed 5 bases and J 2 bases; nucleotides not matched to a gene: 4. The CDR3 loop spans 15 amino acids. In DNA, the CDR3 is TGTGCCAGCAGTCGCGGGGGGCTTAACACCGGGGAGCTGTTTTTT. As protein: CASSRGGLNTGELFF.

The chain employs TRBV6-5 and TRBJ2-7; D is perhaps TRBD1 (6 bases). The ends were cut back, 6 bases at V and 1 base at J, with 16 bases in the middle. The CDR3 runs 15 residues. Germline CDR1 reads MNHEY; CDR2 reads SVGAGI. This CDR3 is CASRYRGTQSYEQYF. The DNA for the CDR3 is TGTGCCAGCAGGTACCGAGGGACACAGTCCTACGAGCAGTACTTC.

This clonotype came up many times. This chain links TRBV20-1 with TRBJ1-6; 7 bases line up with TRBD1. In germline, CDR1 is DFQATT, CDR2 SNEGSKA (reference sequence). Trimming removed 6 bases from V and 7 bases from J; junction bases left unmatched: 18. The CDR3 is made up of 17 amino acids. The CDR3 region is CSAQPGQFPPGNSPLHF. The CDR3 DNA reads TGCAGTGCGCAACCGGGACAGTTCCCTCCAGGGAATTCACCCCTCCACTTT.